This TCR beta chain appears in the sequencing data of a study of blood T cell repertoires in COVID-19. The CDR3 contains 18 residues. Germline V gives CDR1 LGHDT, CDR2 YNNKEL (reference sequence). V was cut by 0 bases and J by 5 bases, with 19 bases left in between. TCRdb keeps only in-frame clones here, not all; method: immunoSEQ multiplex PCR. This sample carries roughly 380,000 clones, over 85% of them seen once, and the ten largest clones take 3% to 4.5%. Sequencing was performed on peripheral blood. V is TRBV3-1 (or the pseudogene TRBV3-2) and J is TRBJ2-2; possible D gene TRBD2, 6 bases. This receptor was obtained from a woman in her sixties with COVID-19, enrolled during active disease. CDR3 DNA sequence: TGTGCCAGCAGCCAAGATCTTGGGATGGGGGGTTATACCGGGGAGCTGTTTTTT. This translates into CASSQDLGMGGYTGELFF.